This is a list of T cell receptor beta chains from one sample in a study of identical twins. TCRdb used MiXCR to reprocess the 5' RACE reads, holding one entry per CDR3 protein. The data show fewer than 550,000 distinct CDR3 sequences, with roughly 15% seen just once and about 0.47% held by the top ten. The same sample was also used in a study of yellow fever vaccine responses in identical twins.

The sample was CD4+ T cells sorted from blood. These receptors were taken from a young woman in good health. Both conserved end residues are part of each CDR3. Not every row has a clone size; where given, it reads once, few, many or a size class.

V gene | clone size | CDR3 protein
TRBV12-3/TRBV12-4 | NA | CASSFTSGYTDTQYF
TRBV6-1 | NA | CASRPNDFLGIQYF
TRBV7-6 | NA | CASSLNALRGLAKGSTGELFF
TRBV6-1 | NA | CASTREYENTEAFF
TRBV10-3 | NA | CAISEWGQGSRFF
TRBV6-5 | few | CASSFGSPYNEQFF
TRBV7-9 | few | CASSLLPSTEAFF
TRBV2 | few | CASSELQSTDTQYF
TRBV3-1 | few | CASSQNRAAEFF
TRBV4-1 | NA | CASSQGGSGGYTF
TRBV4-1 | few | CASSQGRQGSIATGELFF
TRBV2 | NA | CDSSERSGSEQFF
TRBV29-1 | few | CSVTGTSGREQYF
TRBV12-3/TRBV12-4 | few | CASSAWDGSNQPQHF
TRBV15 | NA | CATSRDPGLHQETQYF
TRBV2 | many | CASETVSGANVLTF
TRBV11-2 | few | CASSGRDRGYEQYF
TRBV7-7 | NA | CASSRSGSKETQYF
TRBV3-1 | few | CASSQGPAANSPLHF
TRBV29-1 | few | CSADLGSRSSEQFF
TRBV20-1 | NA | CSARPFGGSNTGELFF
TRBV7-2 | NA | CASSPRGLRESTDTQYF
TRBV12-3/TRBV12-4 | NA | CASTRDMYWYNEQFF
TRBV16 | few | CASSGARGNSPLHF
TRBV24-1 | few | CATSALGGLQYF
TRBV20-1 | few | CSARDLDEQYF
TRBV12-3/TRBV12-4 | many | CASSFPLGEQYF
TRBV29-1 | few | CSVVYARAPFSTDTQYF
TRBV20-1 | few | CSAALAGPYEQYF
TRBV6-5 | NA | CASSYGTSGSQETQYF
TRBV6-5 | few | CASSYSHPALTEAFF
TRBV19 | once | CASSSLAGGKETQYF
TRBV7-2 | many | CASSSQRFVTDTQYF
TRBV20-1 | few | CSARLANGNEQFF
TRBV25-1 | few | CASSEGRLALTDTQYF
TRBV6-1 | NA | CASSENSHYNEQFF
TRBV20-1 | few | CSALVGVLTGELFF
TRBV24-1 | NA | CATGTGAGANVLTF
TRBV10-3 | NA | CAIMARETSTDTQYF
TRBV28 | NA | CASTEGREAFF
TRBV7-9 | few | CASSLGGRRPSTDTQYF
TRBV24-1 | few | CATSANTGMKYF
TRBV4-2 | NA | CASSQEAHPRQGRETQYF
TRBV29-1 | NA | CSVVSGTTEAFF
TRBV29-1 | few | CSPIAGARGNIQYF
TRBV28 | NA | CASSTTGGYSNQPQHF
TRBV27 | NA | CASRGQSTGDTQYF
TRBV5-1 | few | CASSPEPLAPGELFF
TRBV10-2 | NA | CASSPGGGNSEAFF
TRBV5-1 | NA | CASTKVGTNLHTQYF
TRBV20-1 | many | CSVSGGATDTQYF
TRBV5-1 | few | CASSLEAGTDTQYF
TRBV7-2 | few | CASSGQGQGFAEAFF
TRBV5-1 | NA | CASSLGQGWTTEKLFF
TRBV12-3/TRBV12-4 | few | CASSSSAPFSAPSYEQYF
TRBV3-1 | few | CASSQGTGLFNSPLHF
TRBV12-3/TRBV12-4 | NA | CASSPSRASHNEQFF
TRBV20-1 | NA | CSARVLGTYGYTF
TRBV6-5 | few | CASSYRGREDTQYF
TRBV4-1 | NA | CASSQDPGTGANYGYTF